The 7 T cell receptor beta chains given below trace back to one sample, sequenced in a study of CD8 T cells in Susac syndrome. After extraction with the RNeasy kit, 0.5 to 1 ug of the RNA was reverse transcribed using random hexamers. TCRdb re-called the immunoSEQ multiplex PCR reads with MiXCR, one entry per CDR3 protein. The repertoire holds 120,000 to 150,000 distinct CDR3 sequences, with under 97% as singletons. The source material was CD4+ T cells from PBMCs. The receptor source for this set is a human donor with Susac syndrome.

The chain employs TRBV3-1 and TRBJ1-4; D gene ambiguous. Germline V lookup: CDR1 LGHDT, CDR2 YNNKEL (reference sequence). V lost 4 bases and J 6 bases, leaving 18 bases between the germline ends. The CDR3 runs 16 residues. The CDR3: CASSPSGKHVDEKLFF. CDR3 DNA sequence: TGTGCCAGCAGCCCATCGGGCAAACATGTTGATGAAAAACTGTTTTTT.

The J gene is TRBJ2-3, the V gene TRBV12-3 or TRBV12-4, with D perhaps matching TRBD1 (6 bases). V was trimmed by 5 bases and J by 2 bases, leaving 11 bases between them. The CDR3 totals 14 residues. The CDR3 DNA reads TGTGCCAGCAGTCGCCGGGACAACACAGATACGCAGTATTTT. Residues: CASSRRDNTDTQYF.

This rearrangement joins TRBV3-1 to TRBJ2-7, with D possibly TRBD2 on 6 matching bases. Trimming removed 6 bases from V and 2 bases from J, with 11 bases in between. From germline, CDR1 is LGHDT and CDR2 YNNKEL (reference sequence). The CDR3 sequence is 13 residues long. The CDR3 sequence: CASSPRRAYEQYF. CDR3 coding DNA: TGTGCCAGCAGTCCGCGGAGGGCCTACGAGCAGTACTTC.

V gene TRBV14 combines with J gene TRBJ2-7; D gene ambiguous. CDR3 length: 14 residues. Germline CDR1 is SGHDN and CDR2 is FVKESK. V dropped 4 bases and J dropped 3 bases, with 13 bases sitting between them. Here the CDR3 reads CASSPGLFSYEQYF. CDR3 bases: TGTGCCAGCAGCCCCGGTCTCTTTAGCTACGAGCAGTACTTC. Drawing the rest from reference TRBV14 and TRBJ2-7, the complete variable domain is EAGVTQFPSHSVIEKGQTVTLRCDPISGHDNLYWYRRVMGKEIKFLLHFVKESKQDESGMPNNRFLAERTGGTYSTLKVQPAELEDSGVYFCASSPGLFSYEQYFGPGTRLTVT.

The V gene is TRBV29-1, the J gene TRBJ2-2; the D gene is possibly TRBD1 (5 bases). CDR3 length: 14 amino acids. Per the germline V gene, CDR1 is SQVTM and CDR2 is ANQGSEA. The ends were cut back, 4 bases at V and 0 bases at J, with 9 bases in the middle. CDR3 residues: CSVVGAANTGELFF. CDR3 DNA sequence: TGCAGCGTTGTTGGGGCTGCGAACACCGGGGAGCTGTTTTTT.

Concerning this clonotype itself: The junction shows a germline mismatch at one end, possibly a read error. The rearrangement links TRBV20-1 to TRBJ2-5; D is tentatively TRBD1 or TRBD2 (5 bases each). The CDR3 runs to 13 residues. Looked up from germline, CDR1 is DFQATT and CDR2 is SNEGSKA (reference sequence). The CDR3 DNA sequence: TGCAGTGCTAGCATTGGGGGTCAAGAGGCCCAGTACTTC. Translation gives CSASIGGQEAQYF.

The chain couples TRBV4-1 to TRBJ2-7; 10 bases map to TRBD2. The CDR3 length is 16 residues. V gave up 0 bases and J gave up 7 bases; unmatched junction bases: 9. Germline CDR1 and CDR2: MGHRA and YSYEKL. The CDR3 here is CASSQDWASGGREQYF. The CDR3 DNA sequence: TGCGCCAGCAGCCAAGATTGGGCTAGCGGGGGAAGAGAGCAGTACTTC.